This TCR beta chain was profiled in a study of blood T cell repertoires in COVID-19. Study-level information: Whether acute or convalescent, the COVID-19 samples came from the United States, Italy and Spain. T cells, B-cell-depleted T cells, or PBMCs provided the cDNA or gDNA that served as material.

In the authors' methods: Estimation of nucleated cell counts relied on the amplification of reference gene primers. Sequenced by immunoSEQ multiplex PCR; TCRdb stores in-frame clones only, minus some. Clonal size and the V and J genes are those of that table, whereas D and trimming came from the DNA. In the table there are approximately 330,000 clones, approximately 87% of which are singletons. V gave up 7 bases and J gave up 6 bases; unmatched junction bases: 7. The CDR3 is 14 residues long. This TCR was recovered from a woman in her forties or fifties with active or convalescent COVID-19. What was sequenced was peripheral blood. The genes are TRBV23-1 and TRBJ1-5, with 9 bases fitting TRBD1. TRBV23-1 is recorded as an ORF, its role being uncertain. CDR3 region: CASNPGQGTQPQHF. Here the CDR3 DNA reads TGCGCCAGCAACCCGGGACAGGGCACTCAGCCCCAGCATTTT.